The 8 T cell receptor beta chains below come from one sample, sequenced in a study of T cell responses to AZD1222 COVID-19 vaccine. Generated by immunoSEQ multiplex PCR, the TCRdb table keeps only in-frame clones and is missing some. The data show some 84,000 clones, around nine tenths seen once. Sequenced here: peripheral blood, sampled 28 days after the second AZD1222 dose. These receptors all come from an adult who received the AZD1222 COVID-19 vaccine.

This clone was recorded once. The rearrangement joins TRBV10-2 to TRBJ2-5; tentatively, D is TRBD1 (5 bases). The ends were cut back, 6 bases at V and 2 bases at J, with 10 bases in the middle. Germline CDR1 and CDR2: WSHSY and SAAADI. The CDR3 covers 13 residues. The CDR3 nucleotides read TGCGCCAGCAGGCGACAGTTACAAGAGACCCAGTACTTC. Protein: CASRRQLQETQYF.

The chain is built from TRBV5-5 and TRBJ2-1; D remains ambiguous. The germline CDR1 and CDR2 sequences are SGHKS and YYEKEE (reference sequence). The V end lost 9 bases, the J end lost 3 bases, and 16 bases lay between the germline ends. The CDR3 consists of 14 residues. This CDR3 is CATKHLEDYNEQFF. In DNA, the CDR3 is TGTGCCACCAAACACCTGGAAGACTACAATGAGCAGTTCTTC.

V gene TRBV7-3 combines with J gene TRBJ2-1, with D perhaps TRBD1 or TRBD2 (5 bases each). This CDR3 contains 14 residues. Trimming shortened V by 5 bases and J by 2 bases, and 10 bases separated the two germline ends. Germline CDR1 is SGHTA and CDR2 is FQGTGA. Here the CDR3 DNA reads TGTGCCAGCAGCCCCCGGGGCACCTACAATGAGCAGTTCTTC. This encodes CASSPRGTYNEQFF.

This chain connects TRBV6-5 to TRBJ2-7; 12 nucleotides agree with TRBD2. From germline, CDR1 is MNHEY and CDR2 SVGAGI. J lost 0 bases, V lost 2 bases, and 2 bases had no gene match. This CDR3 has 16 amino acids. As DNA, the CDR3 is TGTGCCAGCAGTTACGGACTAGCGGGGAGCTCCTACGAGCAGTACTTC. Encoded protein: CASSYGLAGSSYEQYF.

The rearrangement uses TRBV4-3 and TRBJ2-5, with 11 bases matching TRBD2. This CDR3 spans 15 amino acids. Trimming took 4 bases from V and 0 from J; bases not matched to a gene: 1. CDR1 and CDR2 (germline): LGHNA, YSLEER. CDR3 in DNA: TGCGCCAGCAGCCCGGGACTAGCGGACCAAGAGACCCAGTACTTC. Its translation: CASSPGLADQETQYF.

This clone was picked up one time. V usage is TRBV6-2 or TRBV6-3 and J usage is TRBJ1-2, with TRBD1 identical over 8 bases. Unmatched junction bases numbered 9, after V lost 2 bases and J lost 13 bases. The CDR3 has 13 amino acids. Germline values: CDR1 MNHEY, CDR2 SVGEGT. The CDR3 DNA follows: TGTGCCAGCAGTTACCCCGGACAGGGTAGAGGCACCTTC. This gives the protein CASSYPGQGRGTF.

This clone was detected once. The chain recombines TRBV5-6 with TRBJ1-6, with D tentatively TRBD1 (5 bases). Deletions cut 0 bases from V and 9 bases from J, with 10 bases between. The germline CDR1 and CDR2 sequences are SGHDT and YYEEEE. This CDR3 has 14 residues. For the CDR3, the DNA is TGTGCCAGCAGCTTGGATCAGGGTGCTTCACCCCTCCACTTT. It specifies CASSLDQGASPLHF.

The gene calls are TRBV25-1 and TRBJ2-7, with 9 bases aligning to TRBD1. V dropped 11 bases and J dropped 3; count of bases not matched to a gene: 5. This CDR3 spans 12 amino acids. Per the germline V gene, CDR1 is MGHDK and CDR2 is SYGVNS. The CDR3 nucleotides are TGTGCCTCTGGACAGGGGTTCTACGAGCAGTACTTC. This sequence encodes CASGQGFYEQYF.